Each of the 13 T cell receptor beta chains below was sequenced from the same sample in a study of cytomegalovirus exposure and HLA in healthy donors. PCR amplification relied on 60 Vbeta primers (plus 13 Jbeta primers). Profiling relied on immunoSEQ multiplex PCR, and the TCRdb table lists in-frame clones only, not all of them. The sample contains about 140,000 clones, around 80% of which appear only once. The sequenced sample consisted of PBMCs. The receptor source for this set is a woman in her fifties or sixties in good health and CMV-seropositive.

The chain uses TRBV11-3 and TRBJ2-7, with TRBD1 matching 8 bases. This CDR3 is 17 amino acids long. V shed 3 bases, J shed 0 bases, and the junction held 10 bases outside the gene matches. Germline CDR1 and CDR2: SGHNT and YENEEA. The CDR3: CASSFFLPTGDSYEQYF. As DNA, the CDR3 is TGTGCCAGCAGCTTTTTCCTTCCGACAGGGGACTCCTACGAGCAGTACTTC.

The J gene is TRBJ2-2, the V gene TRBV18; D ambiguous. Trimming left V 4 bases short and J 0 bases short, with 12 bases between. CDR3 length: 16 residues. In germline, CDR1 is KGHSH, CDR2 LQKENI. This CDR3 reads CASSRARTSNTGELFF. Written as DNA, the CDR3 is TGTGCCAGCTCACGAGCTCGCACGTCGAACACCGGGGAGCTGTTTTTT.

The gene calls are TRBV5-1 and TRBJ2-7; the match to TRBD1 covers 7 bases. The CDR3 length is 14 residues. Trimming removed 3 bases from V and 5 bases from J; junction bases left unmatched: 8. Germline values: CDR1 SGHRS, CDR2 YFSETQ. CDR3 loop: CASSSYRGEDEQYF. The CDR3 DNA reads as TGCGCCAGCAGCTCGTACAGGGGAGAAGACGAGCAGTACTTC.

V and J are TRBV9 and TRBJ1-1; no clear D. The length of the CDR3 is 15 residues. Trimming removed 3 bases from V and 4 bases from J, with 16 bases in between. Germline V gene sequence: CDR1 SGDLS, CDR2 YYNGEE. The CDR3 reads CASSGFSGSGTEAFF. The DNA for the CDR3 is TGTGCCAGCAGCGGGTTCTCGGGGAGTGGCACTGAAGCTTTCTTT.

This clone was counted once. V is TRBV18 and J is TRBJ1-5; D unclear. The length of the CDR3 is 13 residues. In germline, CDR1 is KGHSH, CDR2 LQKENI. Deletions cut 3 bases from V and 0 bases from J, with 3 bases between. The CDR3 nucleotides read TGTGCCAGCTCACCCAATAGCAATCAGCCCCAGCATTTT. Translating it yields CASSPNSNQPQHF. The variable domain in full, with the rest retrieved from reference TRBV18 and TRBJ1-5, is NAGVMQNPRHLVRRRGQEARLRCSPMKGHSHVYWYRQLPEEGLKFMVYLQKENIIDESGMPKERFSAEFPKEGPSILRIQQVVRGDSAAYFCASSPNSNQPQHFGDGTRLSIL.

This clone turned up a few times. The rearrangement links TRBV18 to TRBJ1-1, with 8 bases lining up with TRBD1. Germline trimming cut 3 bases from V and 4 bases from J; bases unmatched to any gene: 4. Germline loops: CDR1 KGHSH, CDR2 LQKENI. The CDR3 totals 14 residues. The DNA for the CDR3 is TGTGCCAGCTCACCTGGACAGGGTGGCACTGAAGCTTTCTTT. Its protein product is CASSPGQGGTEAFF.

The gene calls are TRBV28 and TRBJ1-1; possibly TRBD1 for D (6 bases). The germline V and J ends were trimmed by 6 bases and 0 bases, with 14 bases remaining between them. The germline gives CDR1 MDHEN, CDR2 SYDVKM. The CDR3 sequence is 15 residues long. CDR3 sequence reads: CASSPWGGLNTEAFF. The DNA for the CDR3 is TGTGCCAGCAGCCCATGGGGGGGGCTGAACACTGAAGCTTTCTTT.

The chain is built from TRBV5-1 and TRBJ2-3, with 8 bases aligning to TRBD2. V lost 0 bases to trimming and J lost 4 bases; unmatched junction nucleotides: 1. Germline V gives CDR1 SGHRS, CDR2 YFSETQ. The CDR3 contains 14 residues. CDR3 protein: CASSLAGGADTQYF. The CDR3 region has the DNA TGCGCCAGCAGCTTGGCCGGGGGGGCAGATACGCAGTATTTT.

This rearrangement joins TRBV5-1 to TRBJ1-1; D remains unclear. Germline CDR1 SGHRS, CDR2 YFSETQ. This CDR3 spans 14 amino acids. Trimming removed 3 bases at V and 5 bases at J, with 14 bases between. The CDR3 region is CASSSLWEGTEAFF. The CDR3 region has the DNA TGCGCCAGCAGCTCCCTTTGGGAGGGAACTGAAGCTTTCTTT.

The chain links TRBV7-9 to TRBJ2-3; 9 positions agree with TRBD1. There are 14 residues in the CDR3. The trim removed 1 base at V and 6 bases at J, leaving 2 bases unmatched. Germline V lookup: CDR1 SEHNR, CDR2 FQNEAQ (reference sequence). Here the CDR3 DNA reads TGTGCCAGCAGCTTAGAACAGGGGGCGGATACGCAGTATTTT. Protein: CASSLEQGADTQYF. The whole variable domain, remainder taken from reference TRBV7-9 and TRBJ2-3, is DTGVSQNPRHKITKRGQNVTFRCDPISEHNRLYWYRQTLGQGPEFLTYFQNEAQLEKSRLLSDRFSAERPKGSFSTLEIQRTEQGDSAMYLCASSLEQGADTQYFGPGTRLTVL.

The chain combines TRBV6-1 with TRBJ2-5; 9 bases match TRBD2. The J call may be in error: the DNA end matches TRBJ2-7 better. CDR1 MNHNS and CDR2 SASEGT come from the germline V gene. The CDR3 sequence is 21 residues long. The CDR3 here is CASSEAAGGLRAVLRAYEQYF. The CDR3 nucleotides are TGTGCCAGCAGTGAAGCAGCGGGAGGCCTACGGGCAGTACTTCGAGCCTACGAGCAGTACTTC.

V usage is TRBV7-2 and J usage is TRBJ2-1; D not certain. Germline-derived CDR1 and CDR2 are SGHTA and FQGNSA. V lost 0 bases and J 14 bases, leaving 14 bases between the germline ends. The CDR3 is 13 residues long. CDR3 residues: CASSLAMGDTEFF. The CDR3 DNA sequence: TGTGCCAGCAGCTTAGCCATGGGCGACACTGAGTTCTTC.

This sequence joins TRBV7-8 and TRBJ1-5; TRBD1 is a possible D gene (5 bases). CDR1 SGHVS and CDR2 FQNEAQ come from the germline V gene. The CDR3 length is 17 residues. Deletions cut 1 base from V and 8 bases from J, with 21 bases between. Here the CDR3 reads CASSLGTGVMNGEPQHF. CDR3 nucleotides: TGTGCCAGCAGCTTAGGGACGGGGGTGATGAATGGGGAGCCCCAGCATTTT.